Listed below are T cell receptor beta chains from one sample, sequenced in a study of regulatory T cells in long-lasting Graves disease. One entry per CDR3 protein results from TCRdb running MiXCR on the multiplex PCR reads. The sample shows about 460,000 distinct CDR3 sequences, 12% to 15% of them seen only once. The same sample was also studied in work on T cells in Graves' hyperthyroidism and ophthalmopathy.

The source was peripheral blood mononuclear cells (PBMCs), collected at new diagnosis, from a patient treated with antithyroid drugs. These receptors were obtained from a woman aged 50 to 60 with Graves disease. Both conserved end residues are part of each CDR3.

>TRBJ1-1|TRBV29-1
CSVEGSLPNTEAFF
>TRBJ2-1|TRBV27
CASSLEGGYNEQFF
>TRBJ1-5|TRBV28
CASNTDGSNQPQHF
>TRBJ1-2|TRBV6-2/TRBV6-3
CASSYPGGYTF
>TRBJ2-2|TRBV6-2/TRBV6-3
CASSELATKYTYTGELFF
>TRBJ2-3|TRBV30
CAWSVLVGGSTDTQYF
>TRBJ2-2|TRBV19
CASSMGLRTGELFF
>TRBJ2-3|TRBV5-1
CASSLTSGREDTQYF
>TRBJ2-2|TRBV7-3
CASSLSMTGFANTGELFF
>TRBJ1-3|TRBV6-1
CASRRTATGNTIYF
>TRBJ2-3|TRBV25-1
CASSEGIGLAATDTQYF
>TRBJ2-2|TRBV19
CASSGGHHPAGELFF
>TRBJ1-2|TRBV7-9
CASSQDRGHSGYTF
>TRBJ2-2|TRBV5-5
CASSVFFSGRVTGELFF
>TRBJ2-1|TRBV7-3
CASSILAGYYNEQFF
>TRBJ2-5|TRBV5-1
CASSWGARGETQYF
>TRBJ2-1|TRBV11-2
CASRQTGSSYNEQFF
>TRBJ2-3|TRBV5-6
CASSLVSDSQSTDTQYF
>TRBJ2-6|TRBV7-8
CASSKSLTSGANVLTF
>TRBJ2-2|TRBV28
CASSLGTGELFF
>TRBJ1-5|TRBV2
CASRLDNQPQHF
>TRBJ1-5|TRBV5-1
CASSLEGGANQPQHF
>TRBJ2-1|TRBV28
CASSRRWRERLDEQFF
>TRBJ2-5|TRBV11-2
CASSLVFSQETQYF
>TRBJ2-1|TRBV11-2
CASSLGGSSGEQFF
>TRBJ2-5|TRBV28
CASSLSGRGPWKTQYF
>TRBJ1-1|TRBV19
CASSIGMNTEAFF
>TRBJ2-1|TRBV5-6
CASSSPQGQQFF
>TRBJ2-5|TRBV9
CASSVGSGTQETQYF